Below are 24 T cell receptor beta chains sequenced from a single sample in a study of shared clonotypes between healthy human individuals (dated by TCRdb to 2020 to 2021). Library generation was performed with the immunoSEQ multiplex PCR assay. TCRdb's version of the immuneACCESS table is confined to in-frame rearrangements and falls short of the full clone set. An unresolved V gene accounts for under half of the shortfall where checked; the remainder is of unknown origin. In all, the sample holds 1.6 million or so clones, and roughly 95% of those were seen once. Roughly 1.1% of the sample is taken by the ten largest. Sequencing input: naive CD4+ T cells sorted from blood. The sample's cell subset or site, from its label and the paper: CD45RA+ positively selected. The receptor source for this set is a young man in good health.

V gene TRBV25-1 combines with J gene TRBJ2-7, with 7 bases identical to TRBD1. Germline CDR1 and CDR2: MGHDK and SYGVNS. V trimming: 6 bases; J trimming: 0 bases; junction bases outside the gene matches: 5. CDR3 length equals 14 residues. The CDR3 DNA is TGTGCCAGCAGCCGGGACAGCTCCTCCTACGAGCAGTACTTC. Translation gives CASSRDSSSYEQYF.

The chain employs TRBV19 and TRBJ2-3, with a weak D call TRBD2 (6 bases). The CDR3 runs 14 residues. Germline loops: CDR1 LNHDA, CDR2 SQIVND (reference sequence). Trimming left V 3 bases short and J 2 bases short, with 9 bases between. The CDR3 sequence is CASSIAGYTDTQYF. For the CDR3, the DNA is TGTGCCAGTAGTATTGCGGGGTACACAGATACGCAGTATTTT.

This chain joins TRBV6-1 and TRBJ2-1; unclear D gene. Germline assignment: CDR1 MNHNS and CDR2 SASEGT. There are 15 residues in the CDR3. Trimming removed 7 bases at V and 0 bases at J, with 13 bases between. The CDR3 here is CASTEGSSSYNEQFF. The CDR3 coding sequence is TGTGCCAGCACCGAAGGGTCTAGCTCCTACAATGAGCAGTTCTTC.

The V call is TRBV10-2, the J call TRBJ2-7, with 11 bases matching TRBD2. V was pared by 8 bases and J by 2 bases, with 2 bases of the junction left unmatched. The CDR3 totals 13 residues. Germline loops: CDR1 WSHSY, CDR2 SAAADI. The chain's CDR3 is CASGTSGPYEQYF. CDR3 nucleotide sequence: TGCGCCAGCGGGACTAGCGGCCCCTACGAGCAGTACTTC.

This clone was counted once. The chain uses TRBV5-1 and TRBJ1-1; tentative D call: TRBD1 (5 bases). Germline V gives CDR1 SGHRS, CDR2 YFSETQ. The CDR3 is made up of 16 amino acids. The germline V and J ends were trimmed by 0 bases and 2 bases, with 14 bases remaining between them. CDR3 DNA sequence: TGCGCCAGCAGCTTGGCTTCCGCAGGGCTAAACACTGAAGCTTTCTTT. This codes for CASSLASAGLNTEAFF.

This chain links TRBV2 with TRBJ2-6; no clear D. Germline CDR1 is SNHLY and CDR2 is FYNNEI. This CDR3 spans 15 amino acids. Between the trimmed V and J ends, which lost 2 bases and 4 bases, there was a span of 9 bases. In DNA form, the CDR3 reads TGTGCCAGCAGTGAAAGGGTCTCAGGGGCCAACGTCCTGACTTTC. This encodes CASSERVSGANVLTF.

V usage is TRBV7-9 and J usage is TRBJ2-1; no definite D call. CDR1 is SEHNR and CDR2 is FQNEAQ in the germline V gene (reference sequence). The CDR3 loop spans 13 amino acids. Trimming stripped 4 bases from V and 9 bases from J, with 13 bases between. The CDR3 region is CASSSNPIPEQFF. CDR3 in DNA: TGTGCCAGCAGCTCCAACCCAATCCCTGAGCAGTTCTTC.

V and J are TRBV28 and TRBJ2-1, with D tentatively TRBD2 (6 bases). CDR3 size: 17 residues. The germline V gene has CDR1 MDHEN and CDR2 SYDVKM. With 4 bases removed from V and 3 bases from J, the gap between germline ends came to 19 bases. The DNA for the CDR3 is TGTGCCAGCAGTTCCGCACCCCGGGTAGCGGTCTACAATGAGCAGTTCTTC. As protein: CASSSAPRVAVYNEQFF.

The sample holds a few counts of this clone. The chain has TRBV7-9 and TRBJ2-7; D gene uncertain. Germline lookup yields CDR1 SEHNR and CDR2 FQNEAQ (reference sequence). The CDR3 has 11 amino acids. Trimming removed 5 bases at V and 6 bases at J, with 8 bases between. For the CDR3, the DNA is TGTGCCAGCAGCCGAATGGGCGAGCAGTACTTC. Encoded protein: CASSRMGEQYF.

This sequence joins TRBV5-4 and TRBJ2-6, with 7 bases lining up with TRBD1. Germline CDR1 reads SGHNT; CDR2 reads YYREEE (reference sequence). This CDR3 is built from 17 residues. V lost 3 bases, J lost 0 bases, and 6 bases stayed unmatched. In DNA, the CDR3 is TGTGCCAGCAGCTCCTTCGGGGACAGCTCTGGGGCCAACGTCCTGACTTTC. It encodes CASSSFGDSSGANVLTF.

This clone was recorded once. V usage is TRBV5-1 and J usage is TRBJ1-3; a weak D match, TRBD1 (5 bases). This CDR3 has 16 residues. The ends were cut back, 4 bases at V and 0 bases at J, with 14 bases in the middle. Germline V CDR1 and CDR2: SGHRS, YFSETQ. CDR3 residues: CASSAPSGSSGNTIYF. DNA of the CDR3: TGCGCCAGCAGCGCGCCGTCAGGGAGCTCTGGAAACACCATATATTTT.

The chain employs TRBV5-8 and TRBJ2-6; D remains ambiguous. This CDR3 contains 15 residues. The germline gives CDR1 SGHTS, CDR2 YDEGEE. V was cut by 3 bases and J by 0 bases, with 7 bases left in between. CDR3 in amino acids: CASSSWDSGANVLTF. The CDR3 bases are TGTGCCAGCAGCTCATGGGACTCTGGGGCCAACGTCCTGACTTTC. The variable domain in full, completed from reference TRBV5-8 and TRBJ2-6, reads EAGVTQSPTHLIKTRGQQATLRCSPISGHTSVYWYQQALGLGLQFLLWYDEGEERNRGNFPPRFSGRQFPNYSSELNVNALELEDSALYLCASSSWDSGANVLTFGAGSRLTVL.

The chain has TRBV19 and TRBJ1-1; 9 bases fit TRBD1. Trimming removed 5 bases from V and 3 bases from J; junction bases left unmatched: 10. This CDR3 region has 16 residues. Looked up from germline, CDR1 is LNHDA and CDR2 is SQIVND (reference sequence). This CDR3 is CASSSLKGQGYTEAFF. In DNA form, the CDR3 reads TGTGCCAGTAGTTCTCTAAAGGGACAGGGATACACTGAAGCTTTCTTT.

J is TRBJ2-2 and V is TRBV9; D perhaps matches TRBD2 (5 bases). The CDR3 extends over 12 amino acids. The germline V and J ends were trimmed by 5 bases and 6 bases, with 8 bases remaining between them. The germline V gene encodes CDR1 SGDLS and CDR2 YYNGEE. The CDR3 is CASSSASGELFF. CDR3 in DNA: TGTGCCAGCAGTAGCGCCTCCGGGGAGCTGTTTTTT.

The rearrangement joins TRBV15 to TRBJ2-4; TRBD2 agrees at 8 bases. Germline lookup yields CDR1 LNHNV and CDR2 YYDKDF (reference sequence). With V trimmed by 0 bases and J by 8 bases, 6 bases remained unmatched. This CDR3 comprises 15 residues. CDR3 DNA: TGTGCCACCAGCAGAGAAGCGGGAGTGGAGGACATTCAGTACTTC. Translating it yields CATSREAGVEDIQYF.

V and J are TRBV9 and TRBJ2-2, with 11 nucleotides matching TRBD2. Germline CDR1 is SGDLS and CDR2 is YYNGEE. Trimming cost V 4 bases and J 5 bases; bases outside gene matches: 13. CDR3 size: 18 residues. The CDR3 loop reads CASSSRLAGLRRTGELFF. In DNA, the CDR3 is TGTGCCAGCAGCTCCCGACTAGCGGGATTGCGACGGACCGGGGAGCTGTTTTTT.

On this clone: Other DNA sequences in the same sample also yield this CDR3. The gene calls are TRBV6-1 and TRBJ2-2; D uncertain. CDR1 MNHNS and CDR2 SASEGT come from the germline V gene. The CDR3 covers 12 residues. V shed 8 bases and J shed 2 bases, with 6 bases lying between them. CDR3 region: CASGRNTGELFF. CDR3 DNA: TGTGCCAGCGGACGTAACACCGGGGAGCTGTTTTTT.

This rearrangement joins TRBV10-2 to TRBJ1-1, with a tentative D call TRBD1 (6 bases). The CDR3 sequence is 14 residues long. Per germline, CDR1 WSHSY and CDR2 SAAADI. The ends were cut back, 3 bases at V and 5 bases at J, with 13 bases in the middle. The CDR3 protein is CASSDHRGRTEAFF. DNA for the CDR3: TGCGCCAGCAGTGACCACCGGGGGCGAACTGAAGCTTTCTTT.

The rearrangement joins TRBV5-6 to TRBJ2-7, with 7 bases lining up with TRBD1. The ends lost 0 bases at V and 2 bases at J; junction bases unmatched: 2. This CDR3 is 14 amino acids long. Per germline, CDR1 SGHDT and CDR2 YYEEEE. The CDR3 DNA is TGTGCCAGCAGCTTGGGACAGGGACCCTACGAGCAGTACTTC. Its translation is CASSLGQGPYEQYF.

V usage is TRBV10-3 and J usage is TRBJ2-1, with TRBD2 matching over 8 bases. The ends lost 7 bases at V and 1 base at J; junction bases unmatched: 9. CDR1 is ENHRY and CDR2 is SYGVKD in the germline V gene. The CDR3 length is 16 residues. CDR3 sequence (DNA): TGTGCCATCATCGAAGAGCGGGAGAGATCCTACAATGAGCAGTTCTTC. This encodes CAIIEERERSYNEQFF.

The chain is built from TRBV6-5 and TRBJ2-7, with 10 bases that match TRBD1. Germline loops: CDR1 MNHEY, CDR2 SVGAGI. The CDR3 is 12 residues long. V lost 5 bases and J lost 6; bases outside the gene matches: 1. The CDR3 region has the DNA TGTGCCAGCAGTAGGACAGGGGGCGAGCAGTACTTC. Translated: CASSRTGGEQYF.

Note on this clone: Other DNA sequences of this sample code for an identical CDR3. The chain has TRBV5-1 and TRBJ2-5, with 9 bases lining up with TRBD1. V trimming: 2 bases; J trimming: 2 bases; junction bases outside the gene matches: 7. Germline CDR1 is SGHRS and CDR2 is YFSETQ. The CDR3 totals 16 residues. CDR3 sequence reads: CASSFGTGLGQETQYF. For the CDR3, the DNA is TGCGCCAGCAGCTTTGGGACAGGGCTGGGACAAGAGACCCAGTACTTC.

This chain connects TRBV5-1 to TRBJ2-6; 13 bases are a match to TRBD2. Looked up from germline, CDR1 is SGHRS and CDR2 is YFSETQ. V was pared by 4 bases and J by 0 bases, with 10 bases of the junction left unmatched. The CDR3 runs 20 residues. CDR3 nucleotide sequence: TGCGCCAGCAGCGACAGACTAGCGGGAGGACTGGACTCTGGGGCCAACGTCCTGACTTTC. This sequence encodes CASSDRLAGGLDSGANVLTF.

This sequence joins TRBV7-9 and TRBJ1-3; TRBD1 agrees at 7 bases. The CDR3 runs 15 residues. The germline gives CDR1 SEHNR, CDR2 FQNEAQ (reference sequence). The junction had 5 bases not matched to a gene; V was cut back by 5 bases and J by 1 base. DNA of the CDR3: TGTGCCAGCAGCACGTCGACAGGGTCTGGAAACACCATATATTTT. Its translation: CASSTSTGSGNTIYF.